What follows are 20 T cell receptor beta chains derived from one specimen sequenced in a study of T cell clonality in common variable immunodeficiency. Libraries were prepared by immunoSEQ multiplex PCR; TCRdb keeps only in-frame clonotypes and omits some of them. The specimen gives approximately 50,000 clones without singletons; the ten biggest hold approximately 2%. Material for sequencing was peripheral blood mononuclear cells. These receptors were obtained from a person between 18 and 75 years old in good health.

This clone appeared many times. The observed sequence ends 3 residues before the CDR3 terminus, with the missing tail filled in from the germline J gene. V gene TRBV10-1 combines with J gene TRBJ2-1; no firm D call. CDR1 is WNHNN, CDR2 SYGVQD, per germline (reference sequence). The CDR3 covers 15 residues. V lost 3 bases and J lost 4, with 13 bases in between. The sequenced CDR3 bases are TGCGCCAGCAGTGACCCTACTGCCCCGTACAATGAG. Translation: CASSDPTAPYNE. The entire CDR3 reads CASSDPTAPYNEQFF.

This clone was observed at least ten times. Coverage ceases 3 residues before the CDR3 finishes, and the germline J gene fills in the end. This rearrangement joins TRBV2 to TRBJ2-1; possible D gene TRBD2, 6 bases. Germline loops: CDR1 SNHLY, CDR2 FYNNEI. The CDR3 contains 10 residues. The V end was cut by 8 bases, the J end by 9 bases, with 8 bases between. The CDR3 spells CASGTREQFF. The sequenced CDR3 bases are TGTGCCAGCGGGACTCGTGAG.

The sample holds many counts of this clone. The CDR3 loop is CASSFGGTGGLEQYF. The sequenced CDR3 bases are TGTGCCAGCAGTTTTGGAGGGACAGGGGGCCTCGAG. The chain is built from TRBV28 and TRBJ2-7; TRBD1 agrees at 12 bases. Sequencing ends 3 residues short of the CDR3 end; the germline J gene provides the rest. The CDR3 consists of 15 residues. V shed 3 bases and J 6 bases; nucleotides not matched to a gene: 6. Germline values: CDR1 MDHEN, CDR2 SYDVKM.

Ten or more counts support this clone. Read sequence stops 3 residues before the CDR3 end, and the germline J gene provides the missing end. The rearrangement joins TRBV5-1 to TRBJ2-3, with TRBD2 as a possible D gene (6 bases). The V end was cut by 1 base, the J end by 4 bases, with 13 bases between. The germline V gene encodes CDR1 SGHRS and CDR2 YFSETQ. The CDR3 length is 15 residues. The CDR3 bases that were read are TGCGCCAGCAGCTTGTTAGGGGAGGTGGCAGATACG. Protein product: CASSLLGEVADT. The entire CDR3 reads CASSLLGEVADTQYF.

Many counts were recorded for this clone. The read terminates 3 residues before the CDR3 end, so the remaining end is supplied by the germline J gene. This chain joins TRBV2 and TRBJ2-7; 9 bases are a match to TRBD1. The CDR3 length is 13 residues. Germline CDR1 SNHLY, CDR2 FYNNEI. V lost 6 bases to trimming and J lost 5 bases; unmatched junction nucleotides: 5. CDR3 DNA (partial): TGTGCCAGCAGGGGGACAGGGCAACACGAG. It is translated as CASRGTGQHE. The whole CDR3 protein is CASRGTGQHEQYF.

This clone was detected ten times or more. The CDR3 end is not reached by the read, which stops 3 residues before it; the germline J gene fills it in. The chain links TRBV15 to TRBJ2-2, with 7 bases identical to TRBD1. The CDR3 totals 16 residues. Trimming cost V 2 bases and J 2 bases; bases outside gene matches: 5. The germline V gene has CDR1 LNHNV and CDR2 YYDKDF (reference sequence). The sequenced part of the CDR3 DNA is TGTGCCACCAGCAGAAGACAGGGAAGAAACACCGGGGAG. Protein: CATSRRQGRNTGE. The whole CDR3 region reads CATSRRQGRNTGELFF. The full variable domain, rest sourced from reference TRBV15 and TRBJ2-2, is DAMVIQNPRYQVTQFGKPVTLSCSQTLNHNVMYWYQQKSSQAPKLLFHYYDKDFNNEADTPDNFQSRRPNTSFCFLDIRSPGLGDTAMYLCATSRRQGRNTGELFFGEGSRLTVL.

This clone was detected ten times or more. Coverage ceases 3 residues before the CDR3 finishes, and the germline J gene fills in the end. The chain carries TRBV20-1 and TRBJ2-1; 12 bases agree with TRBD2. Losses at the gene ends were 5 bases for V and 3 bases for J; bases not matched to a gene: 2. CDR1 is DFQATT, CDR2 SNEGSKA, per germline (reference sequence). This CDR3 is built from 14 residues. The CDR3 loop is CSASSGGGYNEQFF. Incomplete CDR3 DNA: TGCAGTGCTTCTAGCGGGGGGGGCTACAATGAG.

In this sample, this clone turned up many times. Read coverage stops 3 residues before the CDR3 terminus; the germline J gene supplies the remainder. V gene TRBV5-1 combines with J gene TRBJ2-5, with 7 bases lining up with TRBD2. The CDR3 has 13 amino acids. Trimming removed 4 bases from V and 4 bases from J; junction bases left unmatched: 4. Germline values: CDR1 SGHRS, CDR2 YFSETQ. The CDR3 is CASSRGGAETQYF. CDR3 bases read: TGCGCCAGCAGCAGGGGAGGGGCAGAGACC.

This clone was observed many times. Coverage ceases 3 residues before the CDR3 finishes, and the germline J gene fills in the end. V gene TRBV4-1 combines with J gene TRBJ2-7, with D maybe TRBD2 (6 bases). Looked up from germline, CDR1 is MGHRA and CDR2 is YSYEKL. V was pared by 4 bases and J by 2 bases, with 18 bases between. The CDR3 consists of 16 residues. The CDR3 region is CASSLSEAGLTYEQYF. The sequenced CDR3 bases are TGCGCCAGCAGCCTATCCGAAGCGGGTTTAACCTACGAG.

This clone appeared a few times. CDR3 sequence: CASSQQGETYNEQFF. CDR3 DNA, as far as it was read: TGTGCCAGCAGCCAACAGGGGGAGACCTACAATGAG. The chain couples TRBV11-3 to TRBJ2-1; 8 bases match TRBD1. The read halts 3 residues ahead of the CDR3 end, with the missing end drawn from the germline J gene. Germline CDR1 and CDR2: SGHNT and YENEEA. The trim removed 5 bases at V and 2 bases at J, leaving 5 bases unmatched. The length of the CDR3 is 15 residues.

For this clone: The read finishes 3 residues shy of the CDR3 end, and the germline J gene is used to complete it. V gene TRBV30 combines with J gene TRBJ2-2; TRBD1 matches 9 bases. The CDR3 has 15 residues. Germline CDR1 is GTSNPN and CDR2 is SVGIG (reference sequence). This chain's CDR3 is CAWSAGQGRNSPLFF. The DNA read from the CDR3 is TGTGCCTGGAGCGCCGGACAGGGGCGCAATTCACCG. Together with reference TRBV30 and TRBJ2-2, the CDR3 gives the full variable domain: SQTIHQWPATLVQPVGSPLSLECTVEGTSNPNLYWYRQAAGRGLQLLFYSVGIGQISSEVPQNLSASRPQDRQFILSSKKLLLSDSGFYLCAWSAGQGRNSPLFFGEGSRLTVL.

This clone was seen a handful of times. The observed sequence ends 3 residues before the CDR3 terminus, with the missing tail filled in from the germline J gene. The V gene is TRBV7-7, the J gene TRBJ2-5; D not certain. The germline V gene has CDR1 SSHAT and CDR2 FNYEAQ (reference sequence). The CDR3 consists of 13 residues. CDR3 sequence: CATTTQPGETQYF. Partial CDR3 DNA: TGTGCTACAACCACACAACCCGGGGAGACC. The full variable domain, its missing parts supplied by reference TRBV7-7 and TRBJ2-5, is GAGVSQSPRYKVTKRGQDVTLRCDPISSHATLYWYQQALGQGPEFLTYFNYEAQPDKSGLPSDRFSAERPEGSISTLTIQRTEQRDSAMYRCATTTQPGETQYFGPGTRLLVL.

Turning to this clone: The CDR3 goes on 3 residues after the read ends, and that part is filled in from the germline J gene. The chain links TRBV20-1 to TRBJ2-7; possibly TRBD1 for D (5 bases). Trimming cost V 0 bases and J 4 bases, with 10 bases left between them. The CDR3 has 13 residues. The germline CDR1 and CDR2 sequences are DFQATT and SNEGSKA (reference sequence). The sequenced CDR3 bases are TGCAGTGCTAGAGAAGGCAGGGAATACGAG. Protein: CSAREGREYE. The entire CDR3 protein reads CSAREGREYEQYF.

This clone appeared many times. The read ends 3 residues before the CDR3 terminus; that terminus is restored from the germline J gene. This chain links TRBV2 with TRBJ2-7; 9 bases line up with TRBD1. V shed 8 bases, J shed 2 bases, and the junction held 7 bases outside the gene matches. This CDR3 spans 14 amino acids. Germline CDR1 is SNHLY and CDR2 is FYNNEI. The CDR3 DNA, read in part, is TGTGCCAGCGCTGACCGACAGGGGGCCTACGAG. Amino acids: CASADRQGAYE. The full CDR3 protein is CASADRQGAYEQYF.

A few counts support this clone. The CDR3 end lies 3 residues beyond the end of the read and is filled in from the germline J gene. The V and J genes are TRBV7-9 and TRBJ2-3, with D unresolved. The CDR3 length is 12 residues. Per the germline V gene, CDR1 is SEHNR and CDR2 is FQNEAQ (reference sequence). The V end was cut by 3 bases, the J end by 6 bases, with 7 bases between. The CDR3 bases that were read are TGTGCCAGCAGCTTCCCGGTGGATACG. This sequence encodes CASSFPVDT. The complete CDR3 sequence is CASSFPVDTQYF.

This clone was seen ten or more times. From the germline J gene comes the end of the CDR3, since the read stops 3 residues before it. The gene calls are TRBV19 and TRBJ2-2, with D perhaps matching TRBD2 (6 bases). V lost 5 bases and J 6 bases, leaving 13 bases between the germline ends. Germline V CDR1 and CDR2: LNHDA, SQIVND (reference sequence). CDR3 length: 14 residues. The CDR3 sequence is CASSPLGGPGELFF. Partial CDR3 DNA: TGTGCCAGTAGTCCTTTGGGGGGTCCCGGGGAG.

This clone has ten or more counts. The read comes to an end 3 residues before the CDR3 does, leaving the germline J gene to fill in the end. This chain connects TRBV20-1 to TRBJ2-3; TRBD2 might be the D (5 bases). The CDR3 has 15 residues. V lost 4 bases and J 0 bases, leaving 14 bases between the germline ends. Germline CDR1 is DFQATT and CDR2 is SNEGSKA (reference sequence). The CDR3 loop reads CSAIRAQRSTDTQYF. Incomplete CDR3 DNA: TGCAGTGCTATACGGGCCCAGCGGAGCACAGATACG.

This clone occurred many times. The sequenced fragment ends 3 residues before the CDR3 boundary, so the rest is inferred from the germline J gene. This chain joins TRBV7-3 and TRBJ1-6, with D unresolved. The CDR3 consists of 13 residues. The V gene's germline CDR1 is SGHTA and CDR2 FQGTGA. With 5 bases removed from V and 7 bases from J, the gap between germline ends came to 9 bases. CDR3 loop: CASSPDWNSPLHF. The covered CDR3 bases are TGTGCCAGCAGCCCAGACTGGAATTCACCC.

This clone was recorded many times. Read coverage stops 3 residues before the CDR3 terminus; the germline J gene supplies the remainder. The chain links TRBV7-3 to TRBJ2-3; 12 bases align to TRBD1. The CDR3 is 16 residues long. The trim removed 5 bases at V and 5 bases at J, leaving 8 bases unmatched. From germline, CDR1 is SGHTA and CDR2 FQGTGA. Here the CDR3 reads CASSNRDRGLEDTQYF. CDR3 DNA (partial): TGTGCCAGCAGCAACCGGGACAGGGGGCTTGAAGATACG.

This clone showed up many times. With the read ending 3 residues before the CDR3 end, the germline J gene is used to fill in that end. This chain links TRBV5-4 with TRBJ1-1; weak D call: TRBD1 (6 bases). This CDR3 has 13 residues. Deletions cut 3 bases from V and 6 bases from J, with 12 bases between. Per germline, CDR1 SGHNT and CDR2 YYREEE (reference sequence). The CDR3 spells CASSSRGNSEAFF. The DNA read from the CDR3 is TGTGCCAGCAGCTCCAGGGGTAACTCTGAA.